A single T cell receptor (beta chain) is shown here with its context. CD45RO-negative, CCR7-positively selected cells formed the naive CD8 fraction, excluding terminally differentiated effector memory CD45RA+ cells. This record comes from a study of shared clonotypes between healthy human individuals. Assay: immunoSEQ multiplex PCR; the TCRdb copy retains only in-frame clones and omits some. The data contain about 1,800,000 clones, about 95% of them singletons. This CDR3 region has 16 residues. With V trimmed by 5 bases and J by 2 bases, 9 bases remained unmatched. The germline CDR1 and CDR2 sequences are SGHNT and YENEEA.

Sequenced: naive CD8+ T cells sorted from blood. The chain is built from TRBV11-3 and TRBJ2-5, with TRBD1 identical over 9 bases. This receptor was taken from a man younger than 35 in good health. The CDR3 is CASSTRTGEEQETQYF. In nucleotides, the CDR3 is TGTGCCAGCAGCACCCGGACAGGGGAGGAACAAGAGACCCAGTACTTC.